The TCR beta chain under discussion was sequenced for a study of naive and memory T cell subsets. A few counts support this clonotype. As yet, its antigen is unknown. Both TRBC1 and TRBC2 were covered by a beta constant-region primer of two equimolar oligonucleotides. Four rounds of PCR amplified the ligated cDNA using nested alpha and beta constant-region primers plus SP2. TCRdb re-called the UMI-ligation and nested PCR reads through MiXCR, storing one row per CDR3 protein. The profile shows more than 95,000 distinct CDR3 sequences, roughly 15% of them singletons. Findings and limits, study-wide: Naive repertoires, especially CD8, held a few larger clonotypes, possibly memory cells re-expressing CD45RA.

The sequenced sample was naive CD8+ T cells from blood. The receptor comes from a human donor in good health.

CDR3 sequence reads: CASSIQQREGGAMLTDTQYF. The CDR3 DNA is TGTGCCAGTTCGATCCAGCAGCGGGAAGGTGGCGCTATGTTGACAGATACGCAGTATTTT. V gene TRBV6-2 or TRBV6-3 combines with J gene TRBJ2-3; TRBD2 matches 7 bases. Per germline, CDR1 MNHEY and CDR2 SVGEGT. The CDR3 extends over 20 amino acids. V was clipped by 9 bases and J by 3 bases; unmatched bases: 27.